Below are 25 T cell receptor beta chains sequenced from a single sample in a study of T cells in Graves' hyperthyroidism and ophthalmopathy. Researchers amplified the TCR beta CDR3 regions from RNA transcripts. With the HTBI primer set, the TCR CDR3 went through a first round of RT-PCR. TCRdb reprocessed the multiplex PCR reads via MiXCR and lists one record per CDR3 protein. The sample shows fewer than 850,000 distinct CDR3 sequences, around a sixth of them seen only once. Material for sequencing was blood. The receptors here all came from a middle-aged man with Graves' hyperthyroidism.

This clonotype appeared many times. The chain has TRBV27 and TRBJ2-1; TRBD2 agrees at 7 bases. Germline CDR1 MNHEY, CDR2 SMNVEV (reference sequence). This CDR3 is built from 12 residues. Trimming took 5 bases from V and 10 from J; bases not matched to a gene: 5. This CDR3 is CASSSPSGEQFF. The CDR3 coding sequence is TGTGCCAGCAGTAGCCCTAGCGGCGAGCAGTTCTTC.

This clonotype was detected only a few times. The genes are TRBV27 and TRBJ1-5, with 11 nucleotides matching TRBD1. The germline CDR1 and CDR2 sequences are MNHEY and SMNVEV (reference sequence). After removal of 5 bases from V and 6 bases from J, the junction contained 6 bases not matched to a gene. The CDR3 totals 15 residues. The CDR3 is CASSLGQGAAQPQHF. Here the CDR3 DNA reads TGTGCCAGCAGTCTAGGACAGGGGGCTGCTCAGCCCCAGCATTTT.

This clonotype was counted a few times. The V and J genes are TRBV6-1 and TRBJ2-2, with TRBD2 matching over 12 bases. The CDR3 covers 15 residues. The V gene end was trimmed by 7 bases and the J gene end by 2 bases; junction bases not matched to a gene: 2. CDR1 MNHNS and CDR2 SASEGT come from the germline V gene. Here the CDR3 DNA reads TGTGCCAGCAACGGACTAGCGGGAAACACCGGGGAGCTGTTTTTT. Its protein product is CASNGLAGNTGELFF.

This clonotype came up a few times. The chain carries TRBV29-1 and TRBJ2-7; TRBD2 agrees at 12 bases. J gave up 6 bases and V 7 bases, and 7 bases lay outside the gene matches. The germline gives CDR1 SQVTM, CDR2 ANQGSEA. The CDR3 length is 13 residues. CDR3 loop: CSGLAGGGREQYF. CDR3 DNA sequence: TGCAGCGGCCTAGCGGGAGGGGGTCGCGAGCAGTACTTC.

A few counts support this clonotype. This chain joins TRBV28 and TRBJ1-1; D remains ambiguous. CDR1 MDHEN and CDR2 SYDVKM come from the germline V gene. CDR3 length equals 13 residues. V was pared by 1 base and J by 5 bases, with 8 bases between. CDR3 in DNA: TGTGCCAGCAGTTTATTGATGGGTACTGAAGCTTTCTTT. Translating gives CASSLLMGTEAFF.

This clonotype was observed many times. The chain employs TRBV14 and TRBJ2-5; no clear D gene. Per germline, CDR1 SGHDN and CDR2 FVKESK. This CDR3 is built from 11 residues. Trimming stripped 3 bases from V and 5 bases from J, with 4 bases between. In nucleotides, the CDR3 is TGTGCCAGCAGCCATGCGGAGACCCAGTACTTC. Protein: CASSHAETQYF.

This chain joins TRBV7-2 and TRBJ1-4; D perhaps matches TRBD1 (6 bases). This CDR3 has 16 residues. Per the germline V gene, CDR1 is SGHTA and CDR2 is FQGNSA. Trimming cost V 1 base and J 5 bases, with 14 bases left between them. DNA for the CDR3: TGTGCCAGCAGCTTAGTCGGACAGATGGTAAATGAAAAACTGTTTTTT. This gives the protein CASSLVGQMVNEKLFF.

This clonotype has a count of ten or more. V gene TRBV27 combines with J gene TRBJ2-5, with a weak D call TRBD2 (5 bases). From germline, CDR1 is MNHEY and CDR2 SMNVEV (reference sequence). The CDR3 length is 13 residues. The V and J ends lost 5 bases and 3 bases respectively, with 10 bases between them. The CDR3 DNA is TGTGCCAGCAGTCGAAGAGCGGAAGAGACCCAGTACTTC. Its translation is CASSRRAEETQYF.

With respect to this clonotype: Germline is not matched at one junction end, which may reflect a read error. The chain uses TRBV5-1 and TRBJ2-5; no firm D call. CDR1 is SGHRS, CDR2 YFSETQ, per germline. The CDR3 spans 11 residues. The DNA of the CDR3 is TGCGCCAGCAGCTTAGAAGAGGCCCAGTACTTC. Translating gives CASSLEEAQYF.

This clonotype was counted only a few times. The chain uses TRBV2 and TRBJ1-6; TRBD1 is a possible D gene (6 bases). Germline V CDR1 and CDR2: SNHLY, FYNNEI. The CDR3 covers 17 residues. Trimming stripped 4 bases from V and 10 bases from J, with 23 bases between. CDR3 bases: TGTGCCAGCAGTGTTCGTGCCTTTGGGGGCGCGAGGTCACCCCTCCACTTT. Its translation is CASSVRAFGGARSPLHF.

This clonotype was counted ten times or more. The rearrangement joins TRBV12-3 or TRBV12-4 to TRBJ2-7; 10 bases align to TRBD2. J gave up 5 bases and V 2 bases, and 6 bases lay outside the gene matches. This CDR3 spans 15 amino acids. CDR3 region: CASSLRVAGGHEQYF. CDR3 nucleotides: TGTGCCAGCAGTTTACGGGTAGCGGGAGGCCACGAGCAGTACTTC.

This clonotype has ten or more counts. In DNA form, the CDR3 reads TGTGCCACCAGTGATTTAGGTAGCGGCGCGAACACCGGGGAGCTGTTTTTT. As protein: CATSDLGSGANTGELFF. The chain recombines TRBV24-1 with TRBJ2-2, with TRBD2 as a possible D gene (6 bases). The CDR3 sequence is 17 residues long. Germline lookup yields CDR1 KGHDR and CDR2 SFDVKD. V dropped 1 base and J dropped 0 bases, with 11 bases sitting between them.

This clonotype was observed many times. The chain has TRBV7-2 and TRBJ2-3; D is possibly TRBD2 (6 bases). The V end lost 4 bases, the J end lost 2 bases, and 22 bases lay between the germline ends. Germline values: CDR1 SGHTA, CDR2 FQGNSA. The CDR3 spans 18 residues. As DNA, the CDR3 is TGTGCCAGCAGCTCCCCGAACGGGAGTTATTTCCCCACAGATACGCAGTATTTT. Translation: CASSSPNGSYFPTDTQYF.

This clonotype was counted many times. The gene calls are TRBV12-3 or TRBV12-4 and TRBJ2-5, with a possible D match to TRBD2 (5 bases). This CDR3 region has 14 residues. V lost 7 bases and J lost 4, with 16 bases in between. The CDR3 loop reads CASTPPWAGETQYF. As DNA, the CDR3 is TGTGCCAGCACCCCGCCTTGGGCGGGAGAGACCCAGTACTTC.

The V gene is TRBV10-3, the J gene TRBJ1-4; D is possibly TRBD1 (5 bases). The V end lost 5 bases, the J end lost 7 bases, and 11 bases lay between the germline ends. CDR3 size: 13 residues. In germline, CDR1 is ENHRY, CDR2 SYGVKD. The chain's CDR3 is CAISNGHGEKLFF. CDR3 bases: TGTGCCATCAGTAACGGACACGGTGAAAAACTGTTTTTT.

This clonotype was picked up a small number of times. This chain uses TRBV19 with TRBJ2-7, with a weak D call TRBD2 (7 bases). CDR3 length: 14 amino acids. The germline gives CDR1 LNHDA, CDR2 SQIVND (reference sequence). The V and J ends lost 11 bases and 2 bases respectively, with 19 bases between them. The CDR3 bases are TGTGCCTCCACTAAGGGGGGGCAGACCTACGAGCAGTACTTC. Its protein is CASTKGGQTYEQYF.

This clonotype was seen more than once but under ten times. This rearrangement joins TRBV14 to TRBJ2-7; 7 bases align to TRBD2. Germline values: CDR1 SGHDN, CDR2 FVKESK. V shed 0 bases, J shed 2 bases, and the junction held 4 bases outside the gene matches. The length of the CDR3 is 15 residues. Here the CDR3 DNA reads TGTGCCAGCAGCCAAGAACGCGGGAGCCCCTACGAGCAGTACTTC. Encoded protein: CASSQERGSPYEQYF. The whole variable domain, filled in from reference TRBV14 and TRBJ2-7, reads EAGVTQFPSHSVIEKGQTVTLRCDPISGHDNLYWYRRVMGKEIKFLLHFVKESKQDESGMPNNRFLAERTGGTYSTLKVQPAELEDSGVYFCASSQERGSPYEQYFGPGTRLTVT.

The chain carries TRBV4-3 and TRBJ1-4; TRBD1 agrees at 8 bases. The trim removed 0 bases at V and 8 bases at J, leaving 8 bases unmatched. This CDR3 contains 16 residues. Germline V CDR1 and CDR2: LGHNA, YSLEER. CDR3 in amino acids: CASSQDSGTGIEKLFF. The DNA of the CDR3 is TGCGCCAGCAGCCAAGATTCGGGGACAGGTATAGAAAAACTGTTTTTT.

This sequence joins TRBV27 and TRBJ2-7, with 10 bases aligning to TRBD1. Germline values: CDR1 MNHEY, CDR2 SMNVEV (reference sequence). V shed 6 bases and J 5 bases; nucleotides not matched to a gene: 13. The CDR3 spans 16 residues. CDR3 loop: CASSLAGRDRGHEQYF. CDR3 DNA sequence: TGTGCCAGCAGCCTAGCGGGCCGGGACAGGGGTCACGAGCAGTACTTC.

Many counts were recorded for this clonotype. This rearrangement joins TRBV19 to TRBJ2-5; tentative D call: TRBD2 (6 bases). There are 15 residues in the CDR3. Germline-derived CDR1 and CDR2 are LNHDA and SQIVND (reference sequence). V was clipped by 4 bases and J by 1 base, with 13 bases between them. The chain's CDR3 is CASSNVGAGQETQYF. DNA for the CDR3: TGTGCCAGTAGTAACGTGGGAGCGGGCCAAGAGACCCAGTACTTC.

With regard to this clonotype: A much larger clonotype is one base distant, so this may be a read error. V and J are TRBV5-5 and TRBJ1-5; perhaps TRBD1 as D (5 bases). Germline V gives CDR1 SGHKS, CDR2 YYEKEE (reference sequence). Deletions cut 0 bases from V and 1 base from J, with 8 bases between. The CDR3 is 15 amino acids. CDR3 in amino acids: CASSLAHRSNQPQHF. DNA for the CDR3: TGTGCCAGCAGCTTGGCCCACAGGAGCAATCAGCCCCAGCATTTT.

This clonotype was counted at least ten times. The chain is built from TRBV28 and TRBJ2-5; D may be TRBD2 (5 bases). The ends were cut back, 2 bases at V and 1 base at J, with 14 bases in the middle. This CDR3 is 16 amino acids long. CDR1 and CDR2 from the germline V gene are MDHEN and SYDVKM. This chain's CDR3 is CASSLEGYVTQETQYF. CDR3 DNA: TGTGCCAGCAGTTTAGAGGGTTACGTCACCCAAGAGACCCAGTACTTC.

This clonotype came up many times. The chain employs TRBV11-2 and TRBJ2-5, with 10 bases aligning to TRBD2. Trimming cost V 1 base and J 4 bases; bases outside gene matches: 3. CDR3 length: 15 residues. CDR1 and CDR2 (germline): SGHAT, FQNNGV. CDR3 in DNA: TGTGCCAGCAGCTTAGGCGCTAGCGGGGGAGAGACCCAGTACTTC. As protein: CASSLGASGGETQYF.

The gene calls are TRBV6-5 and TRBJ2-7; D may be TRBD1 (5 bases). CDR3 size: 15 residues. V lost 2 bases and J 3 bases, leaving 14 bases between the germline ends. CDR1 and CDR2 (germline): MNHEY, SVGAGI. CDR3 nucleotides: TGTGCCAGCAGTTACGAAAGGGGCTCGGGCTACGAGCAGTACTTC. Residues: CASSYERGSGYEQYF.

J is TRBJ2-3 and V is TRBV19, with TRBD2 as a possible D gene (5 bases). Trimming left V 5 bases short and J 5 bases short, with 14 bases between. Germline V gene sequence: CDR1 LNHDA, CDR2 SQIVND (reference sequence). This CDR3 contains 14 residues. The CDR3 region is CASSRRSRGDTQYF. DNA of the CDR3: TGTGCCAGTAGTCGGCGGAGTCGGGGAGATACGCAGTATTTT. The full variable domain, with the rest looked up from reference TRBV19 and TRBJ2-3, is DGGITQSPKYLFRKEGQNVTLSCEQNLNHDAMYWYRQDPGQGLRLIYYSQIVNDFQKGDIAEGYSVSREKKESFPLTVTSAQKNPTAFYLCASSRRSRGDTQYFGPGTRLTVL.